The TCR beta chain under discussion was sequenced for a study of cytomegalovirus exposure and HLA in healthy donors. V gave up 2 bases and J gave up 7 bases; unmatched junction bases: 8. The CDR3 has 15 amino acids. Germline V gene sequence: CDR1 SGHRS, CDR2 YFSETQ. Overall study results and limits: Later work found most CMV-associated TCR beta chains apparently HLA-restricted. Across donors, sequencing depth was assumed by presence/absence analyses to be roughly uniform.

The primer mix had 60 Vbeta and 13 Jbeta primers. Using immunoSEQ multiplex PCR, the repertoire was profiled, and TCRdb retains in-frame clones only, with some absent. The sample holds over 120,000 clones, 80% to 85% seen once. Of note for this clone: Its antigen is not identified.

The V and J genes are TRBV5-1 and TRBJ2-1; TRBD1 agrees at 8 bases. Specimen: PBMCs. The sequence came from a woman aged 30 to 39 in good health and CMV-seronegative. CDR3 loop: CASSLAGGSSNEQFF. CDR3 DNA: TGCGCCAGCAGCTTAGCAGGGGGCAGCTCGAATGAGCAGTTCTTC.